This T cell receptor beta chain was sequenced for a study of sequential checkpoint blockade in melanoma. Looking at the study overall: After nivolumab or ipilimumab alone, about 22 patients had week-13 rebiopsies. Study observations and caveats: In arm A, pretreatment tumor clonality was associated with response.

This clone has just a few counts. Its antigen remains unknown. Treatment here: randomized to nivolumab then ipilimumab (arm A) or the reverse (arm B). TCRdb's copy holds only in-frame clones and misses some; the assay was immunoSEQ multiplex PCR. The sample lists some 3,000 clones; under 25% were seen once. Material: tumor tissue (inferred from file names), obtained from a patient given nivolumab and ipilimumab in sequence. The sequence was obtained from a human donor with melanoma.

This CDR3 reads CASTYAGGRNQPQHF. The CDR3 coding sequence is TGTGCCAGCACCTACGCGGGGGGCCGAAATCAGCCCCAGCATTTT. V gene TRBV6-8 combines with J gene TRBJ1-5, with D possibly TRBD1 on 6 matching bases. CDR3 length: 15 residues. The germline V gene encodes CDR1 MNHGY and CDR2 SAAAGT. Trimming removed 7 bases from V and 4 bases from J, with 17 bases in between.